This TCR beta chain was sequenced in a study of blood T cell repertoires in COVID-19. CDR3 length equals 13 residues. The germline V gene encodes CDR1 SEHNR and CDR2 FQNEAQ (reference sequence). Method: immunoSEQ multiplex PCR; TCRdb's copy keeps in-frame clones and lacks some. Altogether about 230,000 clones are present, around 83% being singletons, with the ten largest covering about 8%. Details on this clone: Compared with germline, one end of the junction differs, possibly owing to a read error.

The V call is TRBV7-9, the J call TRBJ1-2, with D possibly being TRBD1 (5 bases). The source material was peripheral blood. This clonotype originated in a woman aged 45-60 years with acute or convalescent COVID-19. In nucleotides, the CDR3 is TGTGCCAGCAGCCTTCCGGGACTTAACGAGTGGGCCTTC. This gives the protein CASSLPGLNEWAF.